Each of the 21 T cell receptor beta chains below was sequenced from the same sample in a study of blood T cell repertoires in COVID-19 (dated by TCRdb to about 2020). The library was made by the immunoSEQ multiplex PCR assay. In TCRdb, the immuneACCESS table is reduced to in-frame sequences with V and J assigned. These tables do not hold every clone; where another copy was compared, an unresolved V gene accounts for under half, and the others remain unexplained. Here the sample has a few hundred thousand clones; around 91% occur a single time. The ten top clones hold roughly an eighth of the sample. The sample was peripheral blood. Receptors were obtained from a woman aged 60 to 75 with acute or convalescent COVID-19.

This clone has a single count. V gene TRBV7-2 combines with J gene TRBJ1-6; TRBD1 might be the D (5 bases). The length of the CDR3 is 14 residues. The V gene's germline CDR1 is SGHTA and CDR2 FQGNSA. V was shortened by 3 bases and J by 5 bases, with 8 bases between the two germline ends. The CDR3 nucleotides are TGTGCCAGCAGCTTGGACACCGATAATTCACCCCTCCACTTT. This codes for CASSLDTDNSPLHF.

This clone has only one observation. The genes are TRBV9 and TRBJ1-2, with D possibly matching TRBD1 (5 bases). There are 14 residues in the CDR3. The V gene's germline CDR1 is SGDLS and CDR2 YYNGEE. Trimming removed 0 bases at V and 2 bases at J, with 8 bases between. CDR3 nucleotides: TGTGCCAGCAGCGTAGGCAGGGTAAACTATGGCTACACCTTC. Translating it yields CASSVGRVNYGYTF.

Comment on this clone: The same CDR3 can be traced to other DNA sequences in this sample. This chain joins TRBV9 and TRBJ2-5, with 8 bases aligning to TRBD1. Germline V CDR1 and CDR2: SGDLS, YYNGEE. This CDR3 contains 14 residues. The J segment lost 5 bases and the V segment lost 3 bases, leaving 6 bases of the junction unmatched. CDR3 bases: TGTGCCAGCAGCGCCTTGACAGGGGTCGAGACCCAGTACTTC. Translation gives CASSALTGVETQYF.

The V and J genes are TRBV29-1 and TRBJ2-3; 8 nucleotides align to TRBD1. This CDR3 is 14 amino acids long. Germline CDR1 reads SQVTM; CDR2 reads ANQGSEA. V shed 7 bases, J shed 2 bases, and the junction held 8 bases outside the gene matches. The CDR3 coding sequence is TGCAGCGCTAACAACAGGGGGACCACAGATACGCAGTATTTT. It specifies CSANNRGTTDTQYF.

The chain uses TRBV7-9 and TRBJ1-1; TRBD1 agrees at 9 bases. This CDR3 has 16 residues. CDR1 and CDR2 from the germline V gene are SEHNR and FQNEAQ (reference sequence). Germline trimming cut 5 bases from V and 1 base from J; bases unmatched to any gene: 8. CDR3 amino acids: CASSAEGQGWNTEAFF. In DNA form, the CDR3 reads TGTGCCAGCAGCGCCGAAGGACAGGGGTGGAACACTGAAGCTTTCTTT.

The chain combines TRBV9 with TRBJ2-6, with 10 nucleotides matching TRBD2. The J segment lost 0 bases and the V segment lost 0 bases, leaving 3 bases of the junction unmatched. Germline V gene sequence: CDR1 SGDLS, CDR2 YYNGEE. This CDR3 comprises 18 residues. CDR3 DNA: TGTGCCAGCAGCGTAGGTGCTAGCGGGGGCTCTGGGGCCAACGTCCTGACTTTC. Translation: CASSVGASGGSGANVLTF.

The chain uses TRBV7-3 and TRBJ2-5; tentatively, D is TRBD1 (6 bases). This CDR3 is built from 12 residues. Germline-derived CDR1 and CDR2 are SGHTA and FQGTGA. V was pared by 5 bases and J by 5 bases, with 9 bases between. The CDR3 is CASSDQGETQYF. CDR3 sequence (DNA): TGTGCCAGCAGCGACCAGGGGGAGACCCAGTACTTC.

The J gene is TRBJ2-7, the V gene TRBV7-6; 10 bases agree with TRBD2. V lost 4 bases and J lost 5; bases outside the gene matches: 11. Looked up from germline, CDR1 is SGHVS and CDR2 is FNYEAQ. This CDR3 has 16 amino acids. The DNA of the CDR3 is TGTGCCAGCAGCTCAGGGACTAGCGCAAAGGGCCACGAGCAGTACTTC. Its protein is CASSSGTSAKGHEQYF.

This chain connects TRBV28 to TRBJ1-5, with 8 bases fitting TRBD1. There are 15 residues in the CDR3. Germline CDR1 MDHEN, CDR2 SYDVKM. The V and J ends lost 4 bases and 1 base, in that order; junction bases with no gene match: 3. The CDR3 sequence: CASSSGGWSNQPQHF. The CDR3 DNA reads TGTGCCAGCAGTTCAGGGGGCTGGAGCAATCAGCCCCAGCATTTT.

V usage is TRBV7-3 and J usage is TRBJ2-1; 8 nucleotides agree with TRBD2. V was clipped by 5 bases and J by 5 bases; unmatched bases: 8. Germline V gene sequence: CDR1 SGHTA, CDR2 FQGTGA. The CDR3 length is 15 residues. The CDR3 DNA reads as TGTGCCAGCAGCCAAAGCGGGAGAAGCAACAATGAGCAGTTCTTC. As protein: CASSQSGRSNNEQFF.

This sequence joins TRBV5-1 and TRBJ2-5; 8 nucleotides agree with TRBD1. In germline, CDR1 is SGHRS, CDR2 YFSETQ. The J segment lost 4 bases and the V segment lost 2 bases, leaving 7 bases of the junction unmatched. The CDR3 totals 15 residues. CDR3 sequence reads: CASSLSRTGIETQYF. The CDR3 DNA is TGCGCCAGCAGCTTATCCAGGACAGGGATAGAGACCCAGTACTTC.

This clone was detected a few times. CDR3 sequence (DNA): TGTGCCAGCAGCGTAGAGGGGCTACAGTACAATGAGCAGTTCTTC. Translated, it gives CASSVEGLQYNEQFF. V and J are TRBV9 and TRBJ2-1; D might be TRBD1 (5 bases). Trimming removed 0 bases from V and 4 bases from J, with 11 bases in between. The CDR3 is 15 residues long. Germline loops: CDR1 SGDLS, CDR2 YYNGEE.

V gene TRBV6-5 combines with J gene TRBJ1-5; weak D call: TRBD1 (5 bases). There are 15 residues in the CDR3. Trimming left V 0 bases short and J 9 bases short, with 15 bases between. Germline CDR1 reads MNHEY; CDR2 reads SVGAGI. This chain's CDR3 is CASSYSPTDPSPQHF. The CDR3 nucleotides are TGTGCCAGCAGTTACTCCCCGACAGACCCCTCGCCCCAGCATTTT.

This clone is a singleton in its sample. The chain links TRBV7-2 to TRBJ2-1; tentatively, D is TRBD2 (6 bases). Between the trimmed V and J ends, which lost 3 bases and 1 base, there was a span of 13 bases. This CDR3 has 16 amino acids. Germline CDR1 is SGHTA and CDR2 is FQGNSA. CDR3 nucleotide sequence: TGTGCCAGCAGCTTGTACCGGGACTTATCCTACAATGAGCAGTTCTTC. Translating gives CASSLYRDLSYNEQFF. The variable domain in full, with the rest retrieved from reference TRBV7-2 and TRBJ2-1, is GAGVSQSPSNKVTEKGKDVELRCDPISGHTALYWYRQSLGQGLEFLIYFQGNSAPDKSGLPSDRFSAERTGGSVSTLTIQRTQQEDSAVYLCASSLYRDLSYNEQFFGPGTRLTVL.

V usage is TRBV7-3 and J usage is TRBJ2-3; no clear D. The CDR3 totals 13 residues. Germline V gives CDR1 SGHTA, CDR2 FQGTGA. Trimming removed 3 bases from V and 0 bases from J, with 4 bases in between. The CDR3 region is CASSLGSTDTQYF. CDR3 in DNA: TGTGCCAGCAGCTTGGGCAGCACAGATACGCAGTATTTT.

The chain joins TRBV5-5 to TRBJ2-7, with 12 bases fitting TRBD1. The CDR3 length is 14 residues. Trimming at V came to 3 bases and at J to 6 bases, leaving 4 bases not matched to a gene. Germline assignment: CDR1 SGHKS and CDR2 YYEKEE (reference sequence). The CDR3 reads CASSWGTGGGEQYF. CDR3 DNA: TGTGCCAGCAGCTGGGGGACAGGGGGCGGCGAGCAGTACTTC.

This clone showed up just once. V gene TRBV3-1 (or the pseudogene TRBV3-2) combines with J gene TRBJ2-1; 11 bases fit TRBD2. The J segment lost 5 bases and the V segment lost 6 bases, leaving 3 bases of the junction unmatched. The CDR3 length is 14 residues. Germline values: CDR1 LGHDT, CDR2 YNNKEL (reference sequence). The CDR3 reads CASRPGLADNEQFF. The CDR3 DNA sequence: TGTGCCAGCAGGCCGGGACTAGCGGACAATGAGCAGTTCTTC.

Concerning this clone: The sample has other DNA sequences that encode this CDR3 too. The V call is TRBV4-1, the J call TRBJ1-2; 7 bases agree with TRBD1. This CDR3 contains 14 residues. Looked up from germline, CDR1 is MGHRA and CDR2 is YSYEKL. V shed 1 base and J 6 bases; nucleotides not matched to a gene: 5. For the CDR3, the DNA is TGCGCCAGCAGCCAAGGAGACAGGGTGGATGGCTACACCTTC. It yields the protein CASSQGDRVDGYTF.

Concerning this clone: At one boundary the junction diverges from the germline segment, which might be a read error. This chain connects TRBV11-3 to TRBJ2-7; 10 bases align to TRBD1. The CDR3 runs 14 residues. CDR1 is SGHNT and CDR2 is YENEEA in the germline V gene. CDR3 coding DNA: TGTGCCAGCAGCGCGACAGGGGGCTCCCACGAGCAGTACTTC. Translating gives CASSATGGSHEQYF.

The chain uses TRBV4-1 and TRBJ2-1; 9 bases map to TRBD1. The J segment lost 5 bases and the V segment lost 1 base, leaving 6 bases of the junction unmatched. Germline CDR1 reads MGHRA; CDR2 reads YSYEKL. The CDR3 sequence is 16 residues long. CDR3 residues: CASSQVRDRANNEQFF. CDR3 sequence (DNA): TGCGCCAGCAGCCAAGTGAGGGACAGGGCCAACAATGAGCAGTTCTTC.

The rearrangement joins TRBV18 to TRBJ2-1, with 13 positions matching TRBD2. The ends lost 3 bases at V and 0 bases at J; junction bases unmatched: 11. The CDR3 is made up of 20 amino acids. Per the germline V gene, CDR1 is KGHSH and CDR2 is LQKENI. CDR3 sequence: CASSPPGLAGSLNSYNEQFF. As DNA, the CDR3 is TGTGCCAGCTCACCCCCGGGACTAGCGGGATCCCTAAACTCCTACAATGAGCAGTTCTTC.